Given below is one T cell receptor (beta chain) in context. These data come from a study of blood T cell repertoires in COVID-19. The junction had 25 bases not matched to a gene; V was cut back by 4 bases and J by 1 base. The CDR3 is 21 residues long. CDR1 is LGHNT, CDR2 FRNRAP, per germline. Original data processing: The assay estimated nucleated cells by amplifying reference gene primers. The method was immunoSEQ multiplex PCR; TCRdb's version includes in-frame clones alone and lacks a portion of them. Clonal size and the V and J genes are those of that table, whereas D and trimming came from the DNA. The repertoire consists of about 310,000 clones, with roughly 90% occurring once and the leading ten covering roughly 10%.

The receptor was derived from a young woman who had recovered from COVID-19. The chain combines TRBV12-5 with TRBJ2-7, with TRBD2 matching over 7 bases. The sequenced sample consisted of PBMCs or T cells enriched from blood (not recorded which). This chain's CDR3 is CASGSQAGNGSGLPRSYEQYF. DNA for the CDR3: TGTGCTAGTGGTTCGCAAGCGGGGAATGGGTCCGGGTTACCGCGTTCCTACGAGCAGTACTTC. Combining the CDR3 with reference TRBV12-5 and TRBJ2-7 gives the whole variable domain DARVTQTPRHKVTEMGQEVTMRCQPILGHNTVFWYRQTMMQGLELLAYFRNRAPLDDSGMPKDRFSAEMPDATLATLKIQPSEPRDSAVYFCASGSQAGNGSGLPRSYEQYFGPGTRLTVT.